The entry that follows covers one T cell receptor beta chain sequence. Its antigen remains unidentified. The protocol was immunoSEQ multiplex PCR, while the TCRdb copy is restricted to in-frame clones and leaves out a portion. Of some 45,000 clones in the sample, approximately 83% are singletons; the top ten hold 2% to 3%. The data were obtained in a study of STAT5B mutations in CD4+ large granular lymphocyte leukemia. Study summary: The CDR3 'QG' motif was associated with a particular HLA allele among healthy donors. General observations from the study: 8/27 top patient clones versus 2/35 control clones were TRBV06-family. The CD4+ versus CD8+ T-LGLL clonality difference may reflect limited sample size.

CDR3 length: 14 residues. Per the germline V gene, CDR1 is LNHDA and CDR2 is SQIVND (reference sequence). J lost 4 bases, V lost 5 bases, and 7 bases had no gene match. The sample was CD4+ T cells from blood buffy coats. The receptor was derived from a human donor in good health. The chain links TRBV19 to TRBJ1-2; 7 bases map to TRBD1. CDR3 sequence reads: CASSDLQGFYGYTF. The DNA of the CDR3 is TGTGCCAGTAGTGACTTACAGGGGTTCTATGGCTACACCTTC.